This T cell receptor beta chain comes out of a study of shared clonotypes between healthy human individuals. V gave up 7 bases and J gave up 2 bases, with 17 bases separating them. CDR3 length: 16 residues. Germline CDR1 is MNHEY and CDR2 is SMNVEV (reference sequence). In regard to this clone: Antigen unknown.

Regarding the study as a whole: Represented genetic and exposure-history diversity was restricted by having few donors.

The genomic DNA of each subset was split evenly across several immunoSEQ plates. Some clones are missing from TCRdb's copy, which holds only in-frame ones; the method was immunoSEQ multiplex PCR. Among around 1.9 million clones listed, about 93% were seen once. Naive CD8 cells, CD45RO-negative and positively selected for CCR7, excluded terminally differentiated effector memory CD45RA+ cells. Donors comprised only Caucasian adults living in Nashville, Tennessee. V is TRBV27 and J is TRBJ1-4, with no clear D. The TCR originated in a young man in good health. Some clones in this sample may be carry-over from other donors' samples. Sequenced sample: naive CD8+ T cells from PBMCs. The CDR3 nucleotides read TGTGCCAGCAAGCAGGTCTTGGGGTTGACTAATGAAAAACTGTTTTTT. Its translation: CASKQVLGLTNEKLFF.